This T cell receptor beta chain came from a study of blood T cell repertoires in COVID-19. About the research overall: PBMCs, B-cell-depleted T cells, or T cells were the source of the cDNA or gDNA that made up the material.

Participants were aged roughly 18 to 100 years from around 25 US areas. Allocation to cohorts depended on clinical history reported by the participants. The CDR3 has 14 residues. Germline V CDR1 and CDR2: SGHTS, YDEGEE. Trimming stripped 2 bases from V and 0 bases from J, with 9 bases between. In the study's own analysis: Reference gene primer amplification gave nucleated cell count estimates. Sequencing used immunoSEQ multiplex PCR; TCRdb keeps in-frame clones, though not all of them. V, J and clone size are those of that table, while D and trimming were read from the DNA. The sample has 350,000 to 400,000 clones; roughly nine tenths are singletons.

The TCR comes from a young man who had recovered from COVID-19. Sequencing used PBMCs or T cells enriched from blood (not recorded which). The genes are TRBV5-8 and TRBJ2-7; a possible D gene is TRBD2 (6 bases). The chain's CDR3 is CASSFFGGSYEQYF. The CDR3 nucleotides read TGTGCCAGCAGCTTCTTCGGGGGCTCCTACGAGCAGTACTTC.